This TCR beta chain is from a study of blood T cell repertoires in COVID-19. This CDR3 is 17 amino acids long. Losses at the gene ends were 3 bases for V and 8 bases for J; bases not matched to a gene: 16. Per the germline V gene, CDR1 is MNHEY and CDR2 is SMNVEV (reference sequence). Participants, about 18 to 90 years old, spanned fewer than 25 US areas. Allocation to cohorts depended on clinical history reported by the participants. The authors' processing: How many nucleated cells were present was estimated from reference gene primer amplification. Measured with immunoSEQ multiplex PCR; TCRdb has only the in-frame clones, and not every one. Clonal size and the V and J genes are those of that table, whereas D and trimming came from the DNA. Of about 310,000 clones in the sample, roughly 90% were seen once.

Sequencing was performed on PBMCs or T cells enriched from blood (not recorded which). This chain links TRBV27 with TRBJ2-1, with TRBD1 identical over 7 bases. This sequence originates from a woman between 18 and 29 years old with acute COVID-19. The CDR3 DNA reads TGTGCCAGCAGTTTCGTGGCAGGGGGTCCTAGAGTGCATGAGCAGTTCTTC. This translates into CASSFVAGGPRVHEQFF.